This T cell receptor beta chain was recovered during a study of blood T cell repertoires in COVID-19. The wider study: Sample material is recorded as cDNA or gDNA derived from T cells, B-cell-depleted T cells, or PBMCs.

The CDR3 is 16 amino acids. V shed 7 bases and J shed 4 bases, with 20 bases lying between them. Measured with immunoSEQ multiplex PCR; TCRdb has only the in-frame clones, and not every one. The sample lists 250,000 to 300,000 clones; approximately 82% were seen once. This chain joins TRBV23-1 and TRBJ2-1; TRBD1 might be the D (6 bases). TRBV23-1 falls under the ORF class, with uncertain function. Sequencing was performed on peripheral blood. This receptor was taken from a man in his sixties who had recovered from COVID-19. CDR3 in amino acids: CASTPSGGPLYNEQFF. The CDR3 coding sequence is TGCGCCAGCACCCCGAGTGGGGGCCCACTGTACAATGAGCAGTTCTTC.